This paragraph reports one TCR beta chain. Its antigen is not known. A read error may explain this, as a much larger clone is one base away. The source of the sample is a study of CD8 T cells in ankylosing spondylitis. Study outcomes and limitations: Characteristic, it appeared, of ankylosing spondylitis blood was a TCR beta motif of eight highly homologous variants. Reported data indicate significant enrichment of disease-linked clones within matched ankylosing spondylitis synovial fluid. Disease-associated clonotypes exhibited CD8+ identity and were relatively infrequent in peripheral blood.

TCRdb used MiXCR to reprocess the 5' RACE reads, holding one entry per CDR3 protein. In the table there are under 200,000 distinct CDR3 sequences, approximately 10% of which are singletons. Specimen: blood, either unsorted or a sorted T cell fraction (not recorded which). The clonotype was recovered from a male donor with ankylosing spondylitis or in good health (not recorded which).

DNA for the CDR3: TGTGTCAGCAGCCAGGTAGCGGGAGTGTCAGATACGCAGTATTTT. This encodes CVSSQVAGVSDTQYF. The chain couples TRBV3-1 to TRBJ2-3, with 9 bases aligning to TRBD2. CDR1 and CDR2 from the germline V gene are LGHDT and YNNKEL (reference sequence). The CDR3 consists of 15 residues.